The present TCR beta chain was sequenced within a study of cytomegalovirus exposure and HLA in healthy donors. The PCR made use of 60 Vbeta and 13 Jbeta primers. Assay used: immunoSEQ multiplex PCR; TCRdb lists only in-frame clones, some missing. The sample records 72,000 or so clones, around 79% being singletons. In this sample, this clone turned up once. Germline-derived CDR1 and CDR2 are LGHNT and FRNRAP. V was trimmed by 4 bases and J by 3 bases, leaving 13 bases between them. This CDR3 contains 14 residues. The chain uses TRBV12-5 and TRBJ2-7, with D tentatively TRBD2 (6 bases). What was sequenced was PBMCs. This clonotype was obtained from a woman aged 30 to 39 in good health and CMV-seropositive. The CDR3 spells CASGWLARHYEQYF. In nucleotides, the CDR3 is TGTGCTAGTGGTTGGCTAGCGAGACACTACGAGCAGTACTTC.